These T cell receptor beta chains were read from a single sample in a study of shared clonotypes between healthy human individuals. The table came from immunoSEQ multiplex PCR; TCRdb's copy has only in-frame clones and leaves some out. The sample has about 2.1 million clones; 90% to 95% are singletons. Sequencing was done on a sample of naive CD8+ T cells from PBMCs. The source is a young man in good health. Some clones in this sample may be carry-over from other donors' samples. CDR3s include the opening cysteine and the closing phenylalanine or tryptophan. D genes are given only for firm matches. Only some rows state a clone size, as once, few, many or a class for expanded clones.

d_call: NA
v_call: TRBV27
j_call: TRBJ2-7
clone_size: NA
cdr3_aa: CASSLQQGTTSYEQYF
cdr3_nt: TGTGCCAGCAGCCTCCAGCAGGGAACAACCTCCTACGAGCAGTACTTC

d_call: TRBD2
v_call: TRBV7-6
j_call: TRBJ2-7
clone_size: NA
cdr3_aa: CASSLSAGGPYEQYF
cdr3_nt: TGTGCCAGCAGCTTATCAGCGGGAGGGCCCTACGAGCAGTACTTC

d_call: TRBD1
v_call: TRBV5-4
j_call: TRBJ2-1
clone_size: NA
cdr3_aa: CASSIRDRVSRYNEQFF
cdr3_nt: TGTGCCAGCAGCATCCGGGACAGGGTTTCCCGCTACAATGAGCAGTTCTTC

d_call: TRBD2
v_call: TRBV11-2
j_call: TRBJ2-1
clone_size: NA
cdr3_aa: CASSLLRAAGGDEQFF
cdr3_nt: TGTGCCAGCAGCTTATTGAGGGCGGCTGGGGGGGATGAGCAGTTCTTC

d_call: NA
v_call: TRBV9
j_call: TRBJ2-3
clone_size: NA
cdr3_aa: CASRRGTESTDTQYF
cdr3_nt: TGTGCCAGCAGAAGGGGGACGGAGAGCACAGATACGCAGTATTTT

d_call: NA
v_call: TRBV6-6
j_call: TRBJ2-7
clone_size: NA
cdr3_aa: CAISTVPYEQYF
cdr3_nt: TGTGCCATTTCGACAGTGCCCTACGAGCAGTACTTC

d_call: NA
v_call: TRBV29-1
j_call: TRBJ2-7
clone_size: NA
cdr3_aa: CSVEVGVSYEQYF
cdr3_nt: TGCAGCGTTGAAGTGGGGGTCTCCTACGAGCAGTACTTC

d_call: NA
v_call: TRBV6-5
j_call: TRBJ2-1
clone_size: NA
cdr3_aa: CASSYGEGGAYNEQFF
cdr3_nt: TGTGCCAGCAGTTATGGGGAAGGGGGAGCCTACAATGAGCAGTTCTTC

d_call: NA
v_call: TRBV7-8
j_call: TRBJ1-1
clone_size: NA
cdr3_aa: CASSLGLTEAFF
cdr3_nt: TGTGCCAGCAGCTTAGGGTTAACTGAAGCTTTCTTT

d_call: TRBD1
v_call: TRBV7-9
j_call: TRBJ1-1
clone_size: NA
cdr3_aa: CASSSTGGASNTEAFF
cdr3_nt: TGTGCCAGCAGCTCGACAGGGGGCGCCTCGAACACTGAAGCTTTCTTT

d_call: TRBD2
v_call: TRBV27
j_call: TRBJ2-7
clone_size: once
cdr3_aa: CASSPTVAGAYEQYF
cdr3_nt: TGTGCCAGCAGTCCGACAGTAGCGGGAGCCTACGAGCAGTACTTC

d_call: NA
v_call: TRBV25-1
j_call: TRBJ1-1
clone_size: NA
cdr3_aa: CASTSYTEAFF
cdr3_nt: TGTGCCAGCACCAGCTACACTGAAGCTTTCTTT

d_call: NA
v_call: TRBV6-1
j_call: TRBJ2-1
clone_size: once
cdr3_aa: CASAELVLSYNEQFF
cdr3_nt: TGTGCCAGCGCCGAACTAGTTCTCTCCTACAATGAGCAGTTCTTC

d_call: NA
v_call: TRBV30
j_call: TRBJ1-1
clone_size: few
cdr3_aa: CAWSPNWGTEAFF
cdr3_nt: TGTGCCTGGAGTCCTAACTGGGGCACTGAAGCTTTCTTT

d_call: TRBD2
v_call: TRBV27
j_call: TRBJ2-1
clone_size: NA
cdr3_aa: CASRGTGTSLRGSYNEQFF
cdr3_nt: TGTGCCAGCAGGGGGACCGGGACTAGCCTTCGAGGGTCCTACAATGAGCAGTTCTTC

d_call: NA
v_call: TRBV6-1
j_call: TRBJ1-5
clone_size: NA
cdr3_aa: CASSETRLGGVNQPQHF
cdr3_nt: TGTGCCAGCAGTGAAACGAGGCTGGGGGGGGTTAATCAGCCCCAGCATTTT

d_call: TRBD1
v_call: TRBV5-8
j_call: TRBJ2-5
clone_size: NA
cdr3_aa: CASSFGTADQETQYF
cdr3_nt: TGTGCCAGCAGCTTTGGGACAGCCGACCAAGAGACCCAGTACTTC

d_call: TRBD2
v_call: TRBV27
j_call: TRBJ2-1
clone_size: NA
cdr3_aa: CASSLLAGELQFF
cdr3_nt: TGTGCCAGCAGTTTACTAGCGGGAGAGTTGCAGTTCTTC

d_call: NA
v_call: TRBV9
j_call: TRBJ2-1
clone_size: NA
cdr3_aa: CASSVTPSVTKTYNEQFF
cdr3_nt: TGTGCCAGCAGCGTCACCCCCTCTGTGACGAAAACCTACAATGAGCAGTTCTTC

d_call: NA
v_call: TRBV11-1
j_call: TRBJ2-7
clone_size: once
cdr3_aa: CASSSPFGDRTQGLEQYF
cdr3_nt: TGTGCCAGCAGCTCCCCTTTCGGGGACCGGACCCAAGGTCTTGAACAGTACTTC

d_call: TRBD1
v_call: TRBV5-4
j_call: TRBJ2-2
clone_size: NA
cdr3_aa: CASSPGQGLTGELFF
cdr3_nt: TGTGCCAGCAGCCCGGGACAGGGACTTACCGGGGAGCTGTTTTTT

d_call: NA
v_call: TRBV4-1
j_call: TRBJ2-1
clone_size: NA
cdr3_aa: CASSHATFYEQFF
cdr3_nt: TGCGCCAGCAGCCACGCGACTTTTTATGAGCAGTTCTTC

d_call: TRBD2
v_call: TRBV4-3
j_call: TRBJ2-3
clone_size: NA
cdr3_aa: CASSQGDYLNTDTQYF
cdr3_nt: TGCGCCAGCAGCCAGGGGGACTATTTAAACACAGATACGCAGTATTTT

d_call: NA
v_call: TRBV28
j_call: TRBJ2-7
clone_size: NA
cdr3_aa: CASSLLTDPNLPYEQYF
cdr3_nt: TGTGCCAGCAGTTTACTCACCGACCCTAACCTACCCTACGAGCAGTACTTC

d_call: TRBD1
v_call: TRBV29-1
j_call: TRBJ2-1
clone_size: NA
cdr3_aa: CSVEGDRAINSYNEQFF
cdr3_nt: TGCAGCGTTGAAGGGGACAGGGCGATCAACTCCTACAATGAGCAGTTCTTC

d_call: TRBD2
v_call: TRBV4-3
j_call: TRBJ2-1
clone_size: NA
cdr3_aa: CASSQIPLAGERNEQFF
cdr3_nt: TGCGCCAGCAGCCAAATTCCACTAGCGGGAGAGAGGAATGAGCAGTTCTTC

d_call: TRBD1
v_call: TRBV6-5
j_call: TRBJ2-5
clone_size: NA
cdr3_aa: CASSYSGTGFQETQYF
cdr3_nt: TGTGCCAGCAGTTACTCCGGGACAGGGTTCCAAGAGACCCAGTACTTC

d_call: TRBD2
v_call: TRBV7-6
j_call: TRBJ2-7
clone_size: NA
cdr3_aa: CASSSGTRRGTTYEQYF
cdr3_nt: TGTGCCAGCAGCTCCGGGACTCGGCGGGGGACGACCTACGAGCAGTACTTC

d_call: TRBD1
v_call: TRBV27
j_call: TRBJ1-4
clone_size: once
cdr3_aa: CASSFKEGAINEKLFF
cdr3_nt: TGTGCCAGCAGTTTCAAGGAGGGGGCGATTAATGAAAAACTGTTTTTT

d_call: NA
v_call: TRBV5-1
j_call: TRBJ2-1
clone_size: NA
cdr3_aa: CASSSPRGEQFF
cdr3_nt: TGCGCCAGCAGCTCTCCACGGGGTGAGCAGTTCTTC

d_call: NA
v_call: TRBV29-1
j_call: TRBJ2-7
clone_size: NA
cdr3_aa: CSVVGTQEQYF
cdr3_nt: TGCAGCGTTGTCGGGACCCAAGAGCAGTACTTC

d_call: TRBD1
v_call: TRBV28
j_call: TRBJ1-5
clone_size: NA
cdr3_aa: CASSGQADNQPQHF
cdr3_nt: TGTGCCAGCAGCGGACAGGCCGACAATCAGCCCCAGCATTTT

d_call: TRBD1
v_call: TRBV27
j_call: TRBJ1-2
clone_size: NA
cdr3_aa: CASTMGPGQGGGYTF
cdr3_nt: TGTGCCAGCACCATGGGGCCCGGACAGGGGGGTGGCTACACCTTC

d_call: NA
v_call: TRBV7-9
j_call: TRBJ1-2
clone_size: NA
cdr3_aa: CASSLDGVGSGAYGYTF
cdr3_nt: TGTGCCAGCAGCTTAGACGGAGTGGGATCTGGGGCCTATGGCTACACCTTC

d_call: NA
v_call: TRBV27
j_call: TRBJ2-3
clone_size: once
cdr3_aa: CASSLVGQPPTDTQYF
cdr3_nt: TGTGCCAGCAGTTTAGTAGGACAGCCACCCACAGATACGCAGTATTTT

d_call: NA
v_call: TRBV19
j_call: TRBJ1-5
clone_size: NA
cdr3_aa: CATSSRRGYQPQHF
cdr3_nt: TGTGCCACCTCCTCTCGGCGAGGGTATCAGCCCCAGCATTTT

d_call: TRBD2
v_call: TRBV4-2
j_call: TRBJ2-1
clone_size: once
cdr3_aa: CASSPGLAGGLREQFF
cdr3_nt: TGTGCCAGCAGCCCCGGACTAGCGGGAGGTTTACGGGAGCAGTTCTTC

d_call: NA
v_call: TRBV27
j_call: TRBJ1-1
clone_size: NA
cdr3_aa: CASSLTAGKNTEAFF
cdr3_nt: TGTGCCAGCAGTTTAACGGCAGGGAAGAACACTGAAGCTTTCTTT

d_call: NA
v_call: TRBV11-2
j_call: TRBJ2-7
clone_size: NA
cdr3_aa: CASSLAPRGSSYEQYF
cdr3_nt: TGTGCCAGCAGCTTAGCTCCCCGTGGCAGTTCCTACGAGCAGTACTTC

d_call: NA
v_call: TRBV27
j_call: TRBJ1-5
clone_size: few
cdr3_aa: CASSPTTSGAGRMRPQHF
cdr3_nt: TGTGCCAGCAGTCCTACCACCTCTGGTGCAGGACGAATGCGGCCCCAGCATTTT

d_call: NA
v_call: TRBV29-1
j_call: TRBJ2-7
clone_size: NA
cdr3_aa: CSVRAGLKEQYF
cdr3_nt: TGCAGCGTAAGAGCCGGGCTTAAAGAGCAGTACTTC

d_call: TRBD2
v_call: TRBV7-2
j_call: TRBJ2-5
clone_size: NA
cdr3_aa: CASSQSTQAGGWETQYF
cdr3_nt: TGTGCCAGCAGCCAATCCACTCAAGCGGGAGGGTGGGAGACCCAGTACTTC

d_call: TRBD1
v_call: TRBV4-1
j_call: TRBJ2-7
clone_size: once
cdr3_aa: CASSLGQGGYEQYF
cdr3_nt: TGCGCCAGCAGCCTCGGACAGGGGGGCTACGAGCAGTACTTC

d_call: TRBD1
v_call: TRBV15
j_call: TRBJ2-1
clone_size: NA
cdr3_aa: CATSTRTGVSNEQFF
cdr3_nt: TGTGCCACCAGCACTAGGACAGGGGTGAGCAATGAGCAGTTCTTC

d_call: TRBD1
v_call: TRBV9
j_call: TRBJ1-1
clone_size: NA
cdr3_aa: CASSVGGQGVNTEAFF
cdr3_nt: TGTGCCAGCAGCGTAGGGGGACAGGGCGTCAACACTGAAGCTTTCTTT

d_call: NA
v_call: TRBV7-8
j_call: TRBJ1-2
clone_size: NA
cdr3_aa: CASSLTGTINYGYTF
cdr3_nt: TGTGCCAGCAGCTTAACGGGGACCATTAACTATGGCTACACCTTC

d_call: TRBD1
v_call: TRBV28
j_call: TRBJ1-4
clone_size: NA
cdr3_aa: CASTVSGGNEKLFF
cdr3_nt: TGTGCCAGCACCGTGTCAGGGGGGAATGAAAAACTGTTTTTT

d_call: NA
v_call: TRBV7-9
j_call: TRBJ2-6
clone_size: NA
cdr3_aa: CASSLLPGIPGANVLTF
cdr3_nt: TGTGCCAGCAGCTTACTCCCGGGGATCCCTGGGGCCAACGTCCTGACTTTC

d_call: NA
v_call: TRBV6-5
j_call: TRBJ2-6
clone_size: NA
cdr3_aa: CASSYGLGARANVLTF
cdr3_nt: TGTGCCAGCAGTTATGGTCTCGGGGCCAGGGCCAACGTCCTGACTTTC

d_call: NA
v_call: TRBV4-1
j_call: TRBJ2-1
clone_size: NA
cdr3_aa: CASSQWLSSYNEQFF
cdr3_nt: TGCGCCAGCAGCCAATGGCTGAGCTCCTACAATGAGCAGTTCTTC

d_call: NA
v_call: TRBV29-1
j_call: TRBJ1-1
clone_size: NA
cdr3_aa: CSVRGVANTEAFF
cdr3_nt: TGCAGCGTGAGGGGGGTAGCGAACACTGAAGCTTTCTTT

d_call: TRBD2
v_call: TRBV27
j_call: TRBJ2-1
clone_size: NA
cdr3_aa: CASRLLAGGLVEQFF
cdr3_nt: TGTGCCAGCAGACTACTAGCGGGAGGGCTCGTGGAGCAGTTCTTC

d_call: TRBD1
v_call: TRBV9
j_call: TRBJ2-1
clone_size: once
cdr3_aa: CASSEHPGTGGHSEQFF
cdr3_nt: TGTGCCAGCAGCGAGCACCCCGGGACAGGGGGGCATAGTGAGCAGTTCTTC

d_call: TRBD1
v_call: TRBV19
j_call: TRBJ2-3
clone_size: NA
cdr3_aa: CASSLNRGLSTDTQYF
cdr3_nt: TGTGCCAGTAGTCTGAACAGGGGGCTGAGCACAGATACGCAGTATTTT

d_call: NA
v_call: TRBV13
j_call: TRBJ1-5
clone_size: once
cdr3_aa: CASSLQDQPQHF
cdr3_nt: TGTGCCAGCAGCTTACAGGATCAGCCCCAGCATTTT

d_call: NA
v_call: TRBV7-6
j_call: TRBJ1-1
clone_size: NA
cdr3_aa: CASSFEMNTEAFF
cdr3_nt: TGTGCCAGCAGCTTCGAGATGAACACTGAAGCTTTCTTT

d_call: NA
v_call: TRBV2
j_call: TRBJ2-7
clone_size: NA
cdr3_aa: CASSDPGGVTYEQYF
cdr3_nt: TGTGCCAGCAGCGATCCAGGGGGGGTTACCTACGAGCAGTACTTC